This T cell receptor beta chain appears in the sequencing data of a study of cytomegalovirus exposure and HLA in healthy donors. Study-wide results and limits: Sequencing likely caused a cluster of highly shared sequence variants. As immune exposure information, only CMV serostatus was available.

Per the germline V gene, CDR1 is KGHSH and CDR2 is LQKENI. With 3 bases clipped from V and 0 bases from J, the junction kept 13 bases outside the gene matches. CDR3 length: 18 residues. The study ran its PCR with 60 Vbeta and 13 Jbeta primers. The repertoire was sequenced with immunoSEQ multiplex PCR; TCRdb's copy has only in-frame clones and lacks some. Here the sample spans roughly 140,000 clones, 70% being singletons. As to this clone: Its antigen is not known.

This receptor was identified in a woman in her twenties or thirties in good health and CMV-seronegative. The sample was PBMCs. The chain combines TRBV18 with TRBJ1-1; 7 nucleotides align to TRBD1. CDR3 residues: CASSPLARDSIMNTEAFF. The CDR3 DNA reads TGTGCCAGCTCACCTTTAGCACGGGACAGCATTATGAACACTGAAGCTTTCTTT.